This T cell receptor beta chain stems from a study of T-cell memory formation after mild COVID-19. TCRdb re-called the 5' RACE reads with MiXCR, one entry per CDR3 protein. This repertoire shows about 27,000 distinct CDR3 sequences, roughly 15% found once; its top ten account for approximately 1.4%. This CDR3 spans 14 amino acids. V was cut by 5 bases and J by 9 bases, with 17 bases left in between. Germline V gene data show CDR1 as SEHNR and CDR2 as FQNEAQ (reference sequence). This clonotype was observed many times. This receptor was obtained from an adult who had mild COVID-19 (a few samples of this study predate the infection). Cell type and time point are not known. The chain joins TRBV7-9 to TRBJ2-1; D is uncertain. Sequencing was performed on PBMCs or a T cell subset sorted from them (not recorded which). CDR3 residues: CASSPQSSNLEQFF. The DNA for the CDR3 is TGTGCCAGCAGCCCACAATCCAGTAATCTTGAGCAGTTCTTC.